This is a list of T cell receptor beta chains from one sample in a study of cytomegalovirus exposure and HLA in healthy donors. Clones were read by immunoSEQ multiplex PCR, and TCRdb kept only the in-frame ones, dropping some. The sample comprises around 150,000 clones, approximately 93% of which are singletons, and 0.55% to 0.8% rests with the top ten. The sequenced sample consisted of PBMCs. All receptors come from a young man in good health and CMV-seronegative. CDR3s include the opening cysteine and the closing phenylalanine or tryptophan. D genes are given only for firm matches. The size field is filled for only some rows; it gives once, few, many or a size class.

size	V	J	length	D	CDR3	DNA
NA	TRBV11-2	TRBJ2-3	17	TRBD2	CASSSLKGTSGTDTQYF	TGTGCCAGCAGCTCTCTGAAAGGGACTAGCGGCACAGATACGCAGTATTTT
NA	TRBV6-1	TRBJ1-2	14	NA	CASIPLGGTGGYTF	TGTGCCAGCATTCCCCTCGGAGGGACGGGCGGCTACACCTTC
NA	TRBV27	TRBJ1-5	15	NA	CASSPVQSLRELQHF	TGTGCCAGCAGTCCAGTGCAGTCCCTAAGGGAGCTCCAGCATTTT
NA	TRBV5-1	TRBJ2-5	13	NA	CASSFGPGETQYF	TGCGCCAGCAGCTTTGGTCCGGGAGAGACCCAGTACTTC
NA	TRBV5-6	TRBJ2-1	12	NA	CASSSGVGAQFF	TGTGCCAGCAGCTCGGGGGTTGGGGCGCAGTTCTTC
NA	TRBV7-6	TRBJ1-6	19	NA	CASSLGPPIRSSYNSPLHF	TGTGCCAGCAGCTTAGGACCCCCGATTAGGAGCTCCTATAATTCACCCCTCCACTTT
few	TRBV18	TRBJ1-5	15	NA	CASSPGTGWNQPQHF	TGTGCCAGCTCACCGGGAACAGGGTGGAATCAGCCCCAGCATTTT
once	TRBV7-2	TRBJ2-3	15	TRBD2	CASSLTSTTTDTQYF	TGTGCCAGCAGCTTGACTAGCACCACCACAGATACGCAGTATTTT
NA	TRBV30	TRBJ1-4	12	TRBD1	CAWSRTGQKLFF	TGTGCCTGGAGTAGGACAGGGCAAAAACTGTTTTTT
NA	TRBV30	TRBJ1-1	13	NA	CAWTFNSGTEAFF	TGTGCCTGGACCTTTAATTCGGGGACTGAAGCTTTCTTT
NA	TRBV19	TRBJ2-1	15	NA	CASTPGWGQGNEQFF	TGTGCCAGTACCCCTGGCTGGGGGCAAGGTAATGAGCAGTTCTTC
NA	TRBV28	TRBJ2-1	11	NA	CASSLYNEQFF	TGTGCCAGCAGCCTATACAATGAGCAGTTCTTC
few	TRBV9	TRBJ1-2	16	NA	CASSVGQISSTYGYTF	TGTGCCAGCAGCGTCGGACAGATAAGTTCTACCTATGGCTACACCTTC
NA	TRBV7-6	TRBJ2-5	13	NA	CASSPPSQETQYF	TGTGCCAGCAGTCCCCCTTCCCAAGAGACCCAGTACTTC
NA	TRBV5-1	TRBJ2-7	14	TRBD1	CASRGTGVSYEQYF	TGCGCCAGCAGGGGGACAGGAGTTTCCTACGAGCAGTACTTC
NA	TRBV6-1	TRBJ2-7	15	TRBD2	CASSGLAGGNYEQYF	TGTGCCAGCAGTGGGCTAGCGGGGGGGAACTACGAGCAGTACTTC
NA	TRBV15	TRBJ2-5	15	NA	CATSTYSKNQETQYF	TGTGCCACCAGCACATACAGCAAGAACCAAGAGACCCAGTACTTC
NA	TRBV10-3	TRBJ1-2	14	NA	CAISESPGSYGYTF	TGTGCCATCAGTGAGTCACCGGGTAGCTATGGCTACACCTTC